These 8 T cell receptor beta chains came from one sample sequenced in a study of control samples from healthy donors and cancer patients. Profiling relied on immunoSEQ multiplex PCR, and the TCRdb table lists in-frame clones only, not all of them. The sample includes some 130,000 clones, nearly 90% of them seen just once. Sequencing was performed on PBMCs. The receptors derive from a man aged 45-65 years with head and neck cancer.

The CDR3: CASSRGAIGGYTF. In nucleotides, the CDR3 is TGTGCCAGCAGCCGAGGGGCCATTGGAGGCTACACCTTC. The genes are TRBV11-2 and TRBJ1-2; D is perhaps TRBD1 (5 bases). Trimming cost V 5 bases and J 8 bases, with 15 bases left between them. In germline, CDR1 is SGHAT, CDR2 FQNNGV. The CDR3 is 13 amino acids.

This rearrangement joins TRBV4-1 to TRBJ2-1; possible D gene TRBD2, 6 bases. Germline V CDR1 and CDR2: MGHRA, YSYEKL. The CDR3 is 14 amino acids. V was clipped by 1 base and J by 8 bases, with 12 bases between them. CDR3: CASSQATGVDEQFF. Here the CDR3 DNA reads TGCGCCAGCAGCCAAGCGACGGGAGTCGATGAGCAGTTCTTC.

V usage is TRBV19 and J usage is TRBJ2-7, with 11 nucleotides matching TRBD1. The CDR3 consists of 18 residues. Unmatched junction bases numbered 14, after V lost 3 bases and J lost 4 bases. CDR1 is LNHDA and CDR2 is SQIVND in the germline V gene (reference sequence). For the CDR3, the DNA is TGTGCCAGTAGTATCTTTGCCCCCGCCGGGACAGGGGGTTACGAGCAGTACTTC. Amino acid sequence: CASSIFAPAGTGGYEQYF.

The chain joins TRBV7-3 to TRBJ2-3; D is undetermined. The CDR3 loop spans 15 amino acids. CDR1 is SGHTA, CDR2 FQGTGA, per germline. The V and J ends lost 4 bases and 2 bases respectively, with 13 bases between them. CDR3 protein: CASSSTPSSTDTQYF. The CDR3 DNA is TGTGCCAGCAGCTCGACCCCCTCCTCCACAGATACGCAGTATTTT.

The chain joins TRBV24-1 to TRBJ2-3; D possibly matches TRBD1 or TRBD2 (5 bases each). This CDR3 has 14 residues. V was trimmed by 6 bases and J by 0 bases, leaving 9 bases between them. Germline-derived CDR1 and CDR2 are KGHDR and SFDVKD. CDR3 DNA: TGTGCCACCAGTCTGGGACGGAGCACAGATACGCAGTATTTT. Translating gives CATSLGRSTDTQYF.

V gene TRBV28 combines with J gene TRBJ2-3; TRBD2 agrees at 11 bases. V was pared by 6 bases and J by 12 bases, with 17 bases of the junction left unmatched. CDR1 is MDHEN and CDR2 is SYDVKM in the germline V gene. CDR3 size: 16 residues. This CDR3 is CASSPTRGSGRAPQYF. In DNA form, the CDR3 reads TGTGCCAGCAGCCCCACCAGGGGTAGCGGGAGGGCCCCCCAGTATTTT.

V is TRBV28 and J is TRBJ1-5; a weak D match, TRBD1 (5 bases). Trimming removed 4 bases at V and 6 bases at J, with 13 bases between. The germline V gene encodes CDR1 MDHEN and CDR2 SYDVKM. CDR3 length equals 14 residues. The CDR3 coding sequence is TGTGCCAGCAGTTCCGGAGGGGTCGGTCAGCCCCAGCATTTT. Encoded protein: CASSSGGVGQPQHF.

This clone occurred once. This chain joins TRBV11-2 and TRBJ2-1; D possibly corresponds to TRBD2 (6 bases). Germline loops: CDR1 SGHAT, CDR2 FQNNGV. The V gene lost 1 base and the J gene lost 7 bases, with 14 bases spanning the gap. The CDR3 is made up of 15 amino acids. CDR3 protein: CASSLGREPANEQFF. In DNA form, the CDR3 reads TGTGCCAGCAGCTTAGGGAGGGAGCCTGCGAATGAGCAGTTCTTC. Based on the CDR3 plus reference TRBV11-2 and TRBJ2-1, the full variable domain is EAGVAQSPRYKIIEKRQSVAFWCNPISGHATLYWYQQILGQGPKLLIQFQNNGVVDDSQLPKDRFSAERLKGVDSTLKIQPAKLEDSAVYLCASSLGREPANEQFFGPGTRLTVL.